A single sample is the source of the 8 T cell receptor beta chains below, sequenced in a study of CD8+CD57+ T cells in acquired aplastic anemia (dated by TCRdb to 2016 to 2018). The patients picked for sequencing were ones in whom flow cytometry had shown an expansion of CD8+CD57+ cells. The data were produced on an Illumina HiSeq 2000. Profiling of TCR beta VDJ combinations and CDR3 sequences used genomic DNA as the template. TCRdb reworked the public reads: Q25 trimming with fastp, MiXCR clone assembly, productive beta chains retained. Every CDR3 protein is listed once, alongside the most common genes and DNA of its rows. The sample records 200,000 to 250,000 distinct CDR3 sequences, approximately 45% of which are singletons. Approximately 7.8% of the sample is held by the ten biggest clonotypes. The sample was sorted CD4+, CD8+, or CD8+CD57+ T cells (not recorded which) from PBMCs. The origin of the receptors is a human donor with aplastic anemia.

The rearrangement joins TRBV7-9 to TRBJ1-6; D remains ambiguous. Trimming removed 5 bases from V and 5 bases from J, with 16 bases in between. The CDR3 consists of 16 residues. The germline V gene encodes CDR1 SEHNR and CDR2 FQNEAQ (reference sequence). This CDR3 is CASSVYTERDNSPLHF. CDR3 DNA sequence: TGTGCCAGCAGCGTATACACCGAGAGGGATAATTCACCCCTCCACTTT.

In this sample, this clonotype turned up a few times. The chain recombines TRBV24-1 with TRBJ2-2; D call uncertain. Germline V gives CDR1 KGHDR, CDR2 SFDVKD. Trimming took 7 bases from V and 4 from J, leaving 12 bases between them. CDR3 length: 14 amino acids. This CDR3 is CATSRTASTGELFF. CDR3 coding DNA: TGTGCCACCAGCAGGACGGCGAGCACCGGGGAGCTGTTTTTT.

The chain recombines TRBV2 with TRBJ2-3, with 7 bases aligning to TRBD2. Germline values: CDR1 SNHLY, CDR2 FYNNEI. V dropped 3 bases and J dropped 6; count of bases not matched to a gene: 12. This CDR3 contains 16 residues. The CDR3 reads CASSEEGGPIRDTQYF. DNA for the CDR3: TGTGCCAGCAGTGAGGAGGGAGGGCCGATTAGGGATACGCAGTATTTT.

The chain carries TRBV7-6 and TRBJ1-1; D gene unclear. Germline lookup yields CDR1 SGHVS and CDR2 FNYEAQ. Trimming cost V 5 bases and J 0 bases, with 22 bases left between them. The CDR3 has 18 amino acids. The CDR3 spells CASSRTARGFLMNTEAFF. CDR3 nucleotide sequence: TGTGCCAGCAGCCGGACCGCCCGAGGATTTTTGATGAACACTGAAGCTTTCTTT.

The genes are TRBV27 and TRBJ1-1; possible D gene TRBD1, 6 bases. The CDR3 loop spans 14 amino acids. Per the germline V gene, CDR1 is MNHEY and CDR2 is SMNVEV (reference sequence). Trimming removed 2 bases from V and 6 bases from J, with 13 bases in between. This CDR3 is CASSLRRSGAEAFF. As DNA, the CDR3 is TGTGCCAGCAGTTTAAGAAGGTCAGGGGCTGAAGCTTTCTTT.

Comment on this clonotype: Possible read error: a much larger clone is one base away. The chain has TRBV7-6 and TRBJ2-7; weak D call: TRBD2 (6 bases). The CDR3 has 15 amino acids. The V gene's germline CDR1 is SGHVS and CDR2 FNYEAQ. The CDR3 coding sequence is TGTACCAGCAGCTTATCAGAGCGGGCACCCTACGAGCAGTACTTC. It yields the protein CTSSLSERAPYEQYF.

The CDR3: CSASPISGTGGSPLHF. The DNA for the CDR3 is TGCAGTGCTTCACCCATCTCCGGGACGGGGGGTTCACCCCTCCACTTT. The gene calls are TRBV20-1 and TRBJ1-6, with D maybe TRBD1 (5 bases). V was clipped by 5 bases and J by 9 bases, with 23 bases between them. The germline CDR1 and CDR2 sequences are DFQATT and SNEGSKA (reference sequence). This CDR3 has 16 amino acids.

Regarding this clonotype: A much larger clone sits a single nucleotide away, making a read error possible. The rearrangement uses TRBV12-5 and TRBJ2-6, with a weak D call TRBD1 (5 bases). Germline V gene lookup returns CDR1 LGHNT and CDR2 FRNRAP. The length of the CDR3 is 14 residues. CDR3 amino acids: CASGFHDGANVQTF. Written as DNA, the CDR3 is TGTGCTAGTGGTTTTCACGATGGGGCCAACGTCCAGACTTTC.